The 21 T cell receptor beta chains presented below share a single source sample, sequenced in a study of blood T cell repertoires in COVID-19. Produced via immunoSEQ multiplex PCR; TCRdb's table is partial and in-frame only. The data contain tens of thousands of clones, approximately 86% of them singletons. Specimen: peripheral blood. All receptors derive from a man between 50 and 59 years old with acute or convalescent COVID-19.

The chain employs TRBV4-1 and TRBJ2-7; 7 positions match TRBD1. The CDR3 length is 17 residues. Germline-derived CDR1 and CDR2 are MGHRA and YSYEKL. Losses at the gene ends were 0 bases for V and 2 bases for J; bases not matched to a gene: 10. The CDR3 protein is CASSQEHRQGNTYEQYF. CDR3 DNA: TGCGCCAGCAGCCAAGAACATCGACAGGGAAACACCTACGAGCAGTACTTC.

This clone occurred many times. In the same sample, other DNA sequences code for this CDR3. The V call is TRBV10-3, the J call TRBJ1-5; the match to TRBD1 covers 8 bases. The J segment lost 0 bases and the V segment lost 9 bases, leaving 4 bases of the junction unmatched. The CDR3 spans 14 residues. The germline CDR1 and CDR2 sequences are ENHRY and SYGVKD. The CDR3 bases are TGTGCCATTGGGACAGGAGATAGCAATCAGCCCCAGCATTTT. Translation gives CAIGTGDSNQPQHF.

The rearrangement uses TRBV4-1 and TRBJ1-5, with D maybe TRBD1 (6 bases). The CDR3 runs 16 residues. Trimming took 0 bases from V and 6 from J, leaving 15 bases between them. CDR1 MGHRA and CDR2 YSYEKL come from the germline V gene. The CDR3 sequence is CASSQDGARGRQPQHF. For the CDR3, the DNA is TGCGCCAGCAGCCAAGATGGGGCCAGGGGACGTCAGCCCCAGCATTTT.

Here the CDR3 reads CASSYRGHMYQPQHF. For the CDR3, the DNA is TGTGCCAGCAGTTACAGGGGGCACATGTATCAGCCCCAGCATTTT. The chain is built from TRBV6-5 and TRBJ1-5; 7 nucleotides line up with TRBD1. This CDR3 has 15 residues. V dropped 2 bases and J dropped 5; count of bases not matched to a gene: 6. Germline V gene data show CDR1 as MNHEY and CDR2 as SVGAGI.

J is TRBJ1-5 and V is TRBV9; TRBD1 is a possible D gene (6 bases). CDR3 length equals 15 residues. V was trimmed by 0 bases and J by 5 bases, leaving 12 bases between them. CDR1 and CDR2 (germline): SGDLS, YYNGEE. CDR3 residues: CASSVEGHADQPQHF. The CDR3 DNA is TGTGCCAGCAGCGTAGAGGGACACGCCGATCAGCCCCAGCATTTT.

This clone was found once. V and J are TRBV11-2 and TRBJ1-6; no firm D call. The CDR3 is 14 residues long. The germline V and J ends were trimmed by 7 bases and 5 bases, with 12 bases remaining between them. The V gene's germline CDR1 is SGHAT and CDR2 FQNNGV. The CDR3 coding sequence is TGTGCCAGCACGGAGGACCGTCATAATTCACCCCTCCACTTT. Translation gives CASTEDRHNSPLHF.

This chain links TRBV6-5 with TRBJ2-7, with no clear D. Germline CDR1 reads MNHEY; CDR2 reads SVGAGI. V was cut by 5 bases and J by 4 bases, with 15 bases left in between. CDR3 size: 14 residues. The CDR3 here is CASSILTADYEQYF. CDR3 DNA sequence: TGTGCCAGCAGTATATTGACTGCTGATTACGAGCAGTACTTC.

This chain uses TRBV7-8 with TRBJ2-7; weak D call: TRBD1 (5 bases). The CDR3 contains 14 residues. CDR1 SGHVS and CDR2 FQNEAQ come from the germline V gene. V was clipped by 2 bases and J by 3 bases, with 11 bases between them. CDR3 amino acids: CASSLMAGFYEQYF. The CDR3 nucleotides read TGTGCCAGCAGCTTAATGGCAGGGTTCTACGAGCAGTACTTC.

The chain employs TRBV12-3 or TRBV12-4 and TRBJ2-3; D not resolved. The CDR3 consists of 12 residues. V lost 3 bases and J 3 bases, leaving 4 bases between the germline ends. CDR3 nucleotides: TGTGCCAGCAGTTTTCTTACAGATACGCAGTATTTT. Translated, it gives CASSFLTDTQYF.

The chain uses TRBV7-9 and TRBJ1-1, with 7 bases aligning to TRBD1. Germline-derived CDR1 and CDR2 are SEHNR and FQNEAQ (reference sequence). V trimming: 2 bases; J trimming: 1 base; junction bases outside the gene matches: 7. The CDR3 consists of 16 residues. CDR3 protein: CASSLSYGTANTEAFF. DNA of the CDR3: TGTGCCAGCAGCTTAAGCTATGGGACAGCGAACACTGAAGCTTTCTTT.

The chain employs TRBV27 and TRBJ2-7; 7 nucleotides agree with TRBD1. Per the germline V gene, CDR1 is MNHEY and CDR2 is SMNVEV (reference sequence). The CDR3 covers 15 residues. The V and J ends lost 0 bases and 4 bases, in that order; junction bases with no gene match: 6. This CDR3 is CASSLSYRGWYEQYF. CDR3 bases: TGTGCCAGCAGTTTATCCTACAGGGGATGGTACGAGCAGTACTTC.

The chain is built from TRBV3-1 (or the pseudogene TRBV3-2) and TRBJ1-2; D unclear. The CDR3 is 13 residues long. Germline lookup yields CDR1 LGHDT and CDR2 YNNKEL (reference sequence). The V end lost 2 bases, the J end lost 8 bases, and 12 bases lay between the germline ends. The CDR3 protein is CASSQIGSSGYTF. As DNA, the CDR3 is TGTGCCAGCAGCCAAATAGGCAGTAGCGGCTACACCTTC.

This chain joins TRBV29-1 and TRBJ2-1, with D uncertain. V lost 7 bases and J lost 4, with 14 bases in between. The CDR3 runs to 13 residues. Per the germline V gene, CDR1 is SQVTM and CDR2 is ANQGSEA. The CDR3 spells CSAPRGRYNEQFF. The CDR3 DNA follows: TGCAGCGCACCACGAGGCAGATACAATGAGCAGTTCTTC.

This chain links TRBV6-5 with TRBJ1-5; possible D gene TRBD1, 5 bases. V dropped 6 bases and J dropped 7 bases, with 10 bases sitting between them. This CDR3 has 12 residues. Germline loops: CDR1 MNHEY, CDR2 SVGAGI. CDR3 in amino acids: CASSGGLQPQHF. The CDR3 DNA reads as TGTGCCAGCAGCGGGGGGTTACAGCCCCAGCATTTT.

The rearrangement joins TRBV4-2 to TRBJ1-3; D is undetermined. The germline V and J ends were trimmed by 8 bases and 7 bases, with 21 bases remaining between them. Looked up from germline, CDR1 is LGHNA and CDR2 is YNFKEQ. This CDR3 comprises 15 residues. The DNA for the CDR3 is TGTGCCAGCCGCCCCGACCCGGGTAGTAGGAACACCATATATTTT. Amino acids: CASRPDPGSRNTIYF.

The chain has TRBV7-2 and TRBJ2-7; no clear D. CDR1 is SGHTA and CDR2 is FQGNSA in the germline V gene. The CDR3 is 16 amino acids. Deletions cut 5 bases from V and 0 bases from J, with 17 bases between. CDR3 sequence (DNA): TGTGCCAGCAGCCATCGCCGAGGCGATAGCTCCTACGAGCAGTACTTC. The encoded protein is CASSHRRGDSSYEQYF.

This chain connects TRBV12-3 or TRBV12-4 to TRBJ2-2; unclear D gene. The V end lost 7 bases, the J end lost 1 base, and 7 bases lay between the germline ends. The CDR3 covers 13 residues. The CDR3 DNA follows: TGTGCCAGCACACAGTTGAACACCGGGGAGCTGTTTTTT. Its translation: CASTQLNTGELFF.

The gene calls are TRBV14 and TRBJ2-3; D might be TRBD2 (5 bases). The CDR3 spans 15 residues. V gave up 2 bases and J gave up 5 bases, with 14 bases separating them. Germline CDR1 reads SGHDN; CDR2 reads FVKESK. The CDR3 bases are TGTGCCAGCAGCCAACCAGGACTGAGTTTAGATACGCAGTATTTT. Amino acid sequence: CASSQPGLSLDTQYF.

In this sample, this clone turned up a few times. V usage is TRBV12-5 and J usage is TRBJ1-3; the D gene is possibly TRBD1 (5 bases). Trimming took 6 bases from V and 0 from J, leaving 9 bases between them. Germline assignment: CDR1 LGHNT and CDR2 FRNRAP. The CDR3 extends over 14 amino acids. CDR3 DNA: TGTGCTAGTGGGGCACAGGTCTCTGGAAACACCATATATTTT. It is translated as CASGAQVSGNTIYF.

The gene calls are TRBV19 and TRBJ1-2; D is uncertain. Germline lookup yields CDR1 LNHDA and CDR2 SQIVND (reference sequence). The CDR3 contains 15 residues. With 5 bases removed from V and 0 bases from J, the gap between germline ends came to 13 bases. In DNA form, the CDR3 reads TGTGCCAGTAGTCCAATGACAAGCTCTAACTATGGCTACACCTTC. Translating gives CASSPMTSSNYGYTF.

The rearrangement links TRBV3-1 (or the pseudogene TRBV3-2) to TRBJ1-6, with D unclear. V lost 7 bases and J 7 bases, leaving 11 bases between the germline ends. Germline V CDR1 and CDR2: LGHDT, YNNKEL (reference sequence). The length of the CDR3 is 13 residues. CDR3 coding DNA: TGTGCCAGCACTCGGACGGGAAATTCACCCCTCCACTTT. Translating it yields CASTRTGNSPLHF.